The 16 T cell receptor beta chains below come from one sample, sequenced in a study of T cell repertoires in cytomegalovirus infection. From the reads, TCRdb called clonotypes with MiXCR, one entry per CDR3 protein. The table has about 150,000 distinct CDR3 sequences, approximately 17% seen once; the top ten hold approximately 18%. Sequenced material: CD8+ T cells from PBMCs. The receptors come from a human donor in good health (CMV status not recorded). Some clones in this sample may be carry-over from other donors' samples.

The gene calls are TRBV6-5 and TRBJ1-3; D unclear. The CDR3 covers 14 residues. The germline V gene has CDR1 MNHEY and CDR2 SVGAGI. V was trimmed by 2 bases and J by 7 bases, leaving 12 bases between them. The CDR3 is CASSYEGSGNTIYF. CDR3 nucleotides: TGTGCCAGCAGTTACGAGGGTTCGGGGAACACCATATATTTT.

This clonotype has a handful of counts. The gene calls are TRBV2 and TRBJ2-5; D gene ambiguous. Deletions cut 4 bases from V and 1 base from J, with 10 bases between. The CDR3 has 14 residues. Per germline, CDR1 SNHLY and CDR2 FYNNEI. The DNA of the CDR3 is TGTGCCAGCAGTGTTGGCACCCTCCAAGAGACCCAGTACTTC. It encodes CASSVGTLQETQYF. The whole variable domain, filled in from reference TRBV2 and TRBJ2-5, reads EPEVTQTPSHQVTQMGQEVILRCVPISNHLYFYWYRQILGQKVEFLVSFYNNEISEKSEIFDDQFSVERPDGSNFTLKIRSTKLEDSAMYFCASSVGTLQETQYFGPGTRLLVL.

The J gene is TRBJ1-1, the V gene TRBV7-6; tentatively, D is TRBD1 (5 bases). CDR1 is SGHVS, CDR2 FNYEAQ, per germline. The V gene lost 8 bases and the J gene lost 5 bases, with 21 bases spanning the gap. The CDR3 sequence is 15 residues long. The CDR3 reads CASYLGPQGGTEAFF. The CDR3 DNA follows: TGTGCCAGCTATTTGGGGCCGCAGGGAGGGACTGAAGCTTTCTTT.

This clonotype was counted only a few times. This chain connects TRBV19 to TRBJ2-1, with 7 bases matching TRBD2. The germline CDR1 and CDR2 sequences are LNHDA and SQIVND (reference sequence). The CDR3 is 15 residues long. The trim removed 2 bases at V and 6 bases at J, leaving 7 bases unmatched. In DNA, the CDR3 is TGTGCCAGTAGTATAATGGTAGCGGGTCCCAATGAGCAGTTCTTC. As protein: CASSIMVAGPNEQFF.

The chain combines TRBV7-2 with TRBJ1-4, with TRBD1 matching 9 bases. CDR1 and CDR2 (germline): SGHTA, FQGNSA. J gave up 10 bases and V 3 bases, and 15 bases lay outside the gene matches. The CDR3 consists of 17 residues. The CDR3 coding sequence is TGTGCCAGCAGCTTCGGGACAGGGAACCGTGCTCACCGAAAACTGTTTTTT. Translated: CASSFGTGNRAHRKLFF.

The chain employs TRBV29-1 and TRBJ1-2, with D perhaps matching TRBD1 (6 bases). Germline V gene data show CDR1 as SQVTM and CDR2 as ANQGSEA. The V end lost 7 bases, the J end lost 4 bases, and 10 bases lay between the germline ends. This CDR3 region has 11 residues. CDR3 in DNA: TGCAGCGCAACAGGGCTCTATGGCTACACCTTC. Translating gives CSATGLYGYTF.

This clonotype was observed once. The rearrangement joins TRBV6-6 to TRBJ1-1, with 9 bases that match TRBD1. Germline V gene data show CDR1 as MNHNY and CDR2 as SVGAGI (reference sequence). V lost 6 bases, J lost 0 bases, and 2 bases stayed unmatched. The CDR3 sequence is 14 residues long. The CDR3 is CASRGQGMNTEAFF. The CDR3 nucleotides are TGTGCCAGCAGAGGACAGGGGATGAACACTGAAGCTTTCTTT.

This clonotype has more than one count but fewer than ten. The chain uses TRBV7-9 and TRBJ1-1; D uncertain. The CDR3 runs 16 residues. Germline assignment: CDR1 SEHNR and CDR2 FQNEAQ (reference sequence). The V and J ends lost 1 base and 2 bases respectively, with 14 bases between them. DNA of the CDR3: TGTGCCAGCAGCTTAGATATGGGCAATCCTAACACTGAAGCTTTCTTT. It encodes CASSLDMGNPNTEAFF.

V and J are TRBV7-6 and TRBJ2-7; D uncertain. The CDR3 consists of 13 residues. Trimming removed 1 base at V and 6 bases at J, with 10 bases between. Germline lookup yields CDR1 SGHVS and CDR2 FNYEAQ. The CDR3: CASSLERLTEQYF. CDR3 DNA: TGTGCCAGCAGCTTAGAGCGCCTAACCGAGCAGTACTTC. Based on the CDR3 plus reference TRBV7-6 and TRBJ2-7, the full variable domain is GAGVSQSPRYKVTKRGQDVALRCDPISGHVSLYWYRQALGQGPEFLTYFNYEAQQDKSGLPNDRFSAERPEGSISTLTIQRTEQRDSAMYRCASSLERLTEQYFGPGTRLTVT.

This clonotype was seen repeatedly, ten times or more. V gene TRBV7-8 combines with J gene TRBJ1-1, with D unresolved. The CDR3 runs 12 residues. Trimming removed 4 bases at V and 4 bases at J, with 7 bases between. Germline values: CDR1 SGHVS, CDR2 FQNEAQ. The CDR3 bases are TGTGCCAGCAGCTCCGACCGCACTGAAGCTTTCTTT. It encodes CASSSDRTEAFF.

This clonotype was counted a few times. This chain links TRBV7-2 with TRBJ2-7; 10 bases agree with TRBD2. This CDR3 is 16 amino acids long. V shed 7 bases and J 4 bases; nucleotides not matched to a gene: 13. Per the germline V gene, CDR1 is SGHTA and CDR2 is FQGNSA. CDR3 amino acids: CASNLQAGGPGYEQYF. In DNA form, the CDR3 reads TGTGCCAGCAACCTCCAAGCGGGAGGGCCCGGATACGAGCAGTACTTC.

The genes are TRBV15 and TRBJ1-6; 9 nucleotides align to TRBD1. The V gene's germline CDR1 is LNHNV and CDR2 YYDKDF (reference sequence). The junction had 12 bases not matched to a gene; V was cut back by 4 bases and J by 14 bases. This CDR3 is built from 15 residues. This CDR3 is CATSKSRTGEFTLHF. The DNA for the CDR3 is TGTGCCACCAGCAAAAGCAGGACAGGGGAATTTACCCTCCACTTT.

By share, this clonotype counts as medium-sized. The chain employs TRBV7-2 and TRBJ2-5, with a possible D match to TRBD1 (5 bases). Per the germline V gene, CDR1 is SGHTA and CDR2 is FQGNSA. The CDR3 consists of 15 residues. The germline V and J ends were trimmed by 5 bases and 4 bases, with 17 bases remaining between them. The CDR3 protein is CASSELRARGETQYF. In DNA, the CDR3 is TGTGCCAGCAGCGAGCTTAGGGCTAGGGGAGAGACCCAGTACTTC.

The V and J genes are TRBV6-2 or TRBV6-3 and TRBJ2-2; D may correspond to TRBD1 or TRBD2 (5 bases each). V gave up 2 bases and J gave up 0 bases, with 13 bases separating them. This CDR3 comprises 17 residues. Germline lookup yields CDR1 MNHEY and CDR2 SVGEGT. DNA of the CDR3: TGTGCCAGCAGTTACGGGACGGGCGGCCCGAACACCGGGGAGCTGTTTTTT. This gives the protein CASSYGTGGPNTGELFF.

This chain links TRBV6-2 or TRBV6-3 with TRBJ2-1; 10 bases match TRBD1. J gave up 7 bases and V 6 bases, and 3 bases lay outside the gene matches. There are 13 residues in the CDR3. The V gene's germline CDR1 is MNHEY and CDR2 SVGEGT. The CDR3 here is CASRGDRGNEQFF. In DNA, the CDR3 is TGTGCCAGCAGGGGGGACAGGGGTAATGAGCAGTTCTTC.

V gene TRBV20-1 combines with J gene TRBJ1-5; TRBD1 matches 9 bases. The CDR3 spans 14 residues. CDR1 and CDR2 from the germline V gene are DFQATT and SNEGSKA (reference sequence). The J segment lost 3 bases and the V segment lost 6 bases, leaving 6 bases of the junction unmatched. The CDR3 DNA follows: TGCAGTGCAAGGGACAGGGAAAACAATCAGCCCCAGCATTTT. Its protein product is CSARDRENNQPQHF.